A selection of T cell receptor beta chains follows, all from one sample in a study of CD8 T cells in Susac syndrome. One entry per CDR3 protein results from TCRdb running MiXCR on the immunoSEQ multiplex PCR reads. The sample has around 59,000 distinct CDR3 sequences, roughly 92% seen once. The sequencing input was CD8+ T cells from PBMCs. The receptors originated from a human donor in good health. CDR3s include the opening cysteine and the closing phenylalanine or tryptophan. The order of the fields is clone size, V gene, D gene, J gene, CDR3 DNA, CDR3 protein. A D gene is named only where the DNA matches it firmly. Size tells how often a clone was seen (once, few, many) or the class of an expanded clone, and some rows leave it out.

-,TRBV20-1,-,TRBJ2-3,TGCAGTGCTAGAGGGGGGACTCCTAGCACAGATACGCAGTATTTT,CSARGGTPSTDTQYF
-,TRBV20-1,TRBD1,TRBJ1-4,TGCAGTGCTAGGGAACAGGGGGCGAGAGAAAAACTGTTTTTT,CSAREQGAREKLFF
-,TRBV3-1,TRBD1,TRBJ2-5,TGTGCCAGCAGCGAACCCGGGACAGGGACGGAGGAGACCCAGTACTTC,CASSEPGTGTEETQYF
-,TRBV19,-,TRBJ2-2,TGTGCCAGTAAGGAACTAGAATCCCTCGGGGAGCTGTTTTTT,CASKELESLGELFF
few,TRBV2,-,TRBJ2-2,TGTGCCAGCAGCGAGGGCGCGAACACCGGGGAGCTGTTTTTT,CASSEGANTGELFF
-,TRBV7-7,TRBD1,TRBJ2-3,TGTGCCAGCAGCCCAACCCACAGGGGCGGCACAGATACGCAGTATTTT,CASSPTHRGGTDTQYF
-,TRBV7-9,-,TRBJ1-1,TGTGCCATCACCCGCCTGGGGGAGGGCACTGAAGCTTTCTTT,CAITRLGEGTEAFF
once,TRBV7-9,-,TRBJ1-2,TGTGCCAGCAGCTTAGGGACGGCCTATGGCTACACCTTC,CASSLGTAYGYTF
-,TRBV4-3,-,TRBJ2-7,TGCGCCAGCAGCCAAGATTTAGGGGACGAGGACTACGAGCAGTACTTC,CASSQDLGDEDYEQYF
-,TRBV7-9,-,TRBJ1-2,TGTGCCAGCAGCTTAGGCACTACAGTTATCTATGGCTACACCTTC,CASSLGTTVIYGYTF
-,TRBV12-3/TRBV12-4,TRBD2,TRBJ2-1,TGTGCCAGCAGTTCCGGGACTAGCGGGGAGGTTGAGCAGTTCTTC,CASSSGTSGEVEQFF
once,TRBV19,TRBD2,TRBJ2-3,TGTGCCAGTAGTAAGCCCGCCGTAGCGGGGGTCACAGATACGCAGTATTTT,CASSKPAVAGVTDTQYF
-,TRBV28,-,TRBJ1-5,TGTGCCAGCAGTCCCCAGCTAGACGGACTAAATCAGCCCCAGCATTTT,CASSPQLDGLNQPQHF
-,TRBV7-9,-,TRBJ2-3,TGTGCCAGCAGTGACAGCACAGGTACGCAGTATTTT,CASSDSTGTQYF
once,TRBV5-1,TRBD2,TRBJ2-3,TGCGCCAGCAGCTTGGCTAGCGGGGGAGTAGATACGCAGTATTTT,CASSLASGGVDTQYF
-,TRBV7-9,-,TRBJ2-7,TGTGCCAGCAGTGACCCGACAGCGGCCACCTACGAGCAGTACTTC,CASSDPTAATYEQYF
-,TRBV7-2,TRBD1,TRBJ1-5,TGTGCCAGCAGCCAGGGGGACAGCTCCAATCAGCCCCAGCATTTT,CASSQGDSSNQPQHF
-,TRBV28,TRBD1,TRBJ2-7,TGTGCCAGCAGTTACAGGGGATCGACCGGCGAGCAGTACTTC,CASSYRGSTGEQYF
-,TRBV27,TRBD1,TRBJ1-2,TGTGCCAGCACAGGGGGCGGCCATGGCTACACCTTC,CASTGGGHGYTF
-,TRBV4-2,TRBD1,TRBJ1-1,TGTGCCAGCAGCCAGGTTACAGGGGTCGACACTGAAGCTTTCTTT,CASSQVTGVDTEAFF
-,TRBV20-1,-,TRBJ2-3,TGCAGTGCCAGGGTCTCTAGCACAGATACGCAGTATTTT,CSARVSSTDTQYF
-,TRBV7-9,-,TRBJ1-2,TGTGCCAGCAGCTCTCTAGGCAACTATGGCTACACCTTC,CASSSLGNYGYTF
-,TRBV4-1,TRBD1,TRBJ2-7,TGCGCCAGCAGCCCCCCCGGGACAGCTAACTACGAGCAGTACTTC,CASSPPGTANYEQYF
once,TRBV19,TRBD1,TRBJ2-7,TGTGCCAGTACCGGGACAGGGCCCTACGAGCAGTACTTC,CASTGTGPYEQYF
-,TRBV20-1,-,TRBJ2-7,TGCAGTGCTAGAGATTTAAGTGGGGCCGAGCAGTACTTC,CSARDLSGAEQYF
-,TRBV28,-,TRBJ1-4,TGTGCCAGCAGTGTCAACCCGCTACGATCTCTTGAAAAACTGTTTTTT,CASSVNPLRSLEKLFF
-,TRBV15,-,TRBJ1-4,TGTGCCACCAGCAGGCGAGCCCGGGCTTCAAATGAAAAACTGTTTTTT,CATSRRARASNEKLFF
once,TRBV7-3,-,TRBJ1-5,TGTGCCAGCAGCTTAAGCCCTACGCAGCCCCAGCATTTT,CASSLSPTQPQHF